Presented here are 18 T cell receptor beta chains from one specimen sequenced in a study of T cells in Graves' hyperthyroidism and ophthalmopathy. Using RNA transcripts as the source, TCR beta CDR3 regions were amplified. HTBI primers were used for first-round RT-PCR of the TCR CDR3. TCRdb processed the multiplex PCR reads anew with MiXCR; each CDR3 protein has one entry. The data contain about 280,000 distinct CDR3 sequences, about 25% of them singletons. The sample consisted of blood. These receptors were taken from a man in his forties or fifties with Graves' hyperthyroidism that later progressed to Graves' ophthalmopathy.

In its sample, this clonotype was seen many times. The chain recombines TRBV6-1 with TRBJ1-5; D is unresolved. CDR3 length: 16 residues. Germline CDR1 reads MNHNS; CDR2 reads SASEGT. Between the trimmed V and J ends, which lost 1 base and 9 bases, there was a span of 19 bases. The chain's CDR3 is CASSEVVEAAFSPQHF. DNA for the CDR3: TGTGCCAGCAGTGAAGTGGTAGAGGCAGCCTTCTCGCCCCAGCATTTT.

V and J are TRBV20-1 and TRBJ1-1; 8 nucleotides agree with TRBD1. Germline lookup yields CDR1 DFQATT and CDR2 SNEGSKA (reference sequence). This CDR3 is 14 amino acids long. Trimming at V came to 6 bases and at J to 1 base, leaving 7 bases not matched to a gene. The CDR3 loop reads CSAKPGTGNTEAFF. In nucleotides, the CDR3 is TGCAGTGCCAAACCGGGGACAGGGAACACTGAAGCTTTCTTT.

This clonotype appeared a few times. V gene TRBV24-1 combines with J gene TRBJ1-2; D is unclear. Looked up from germline, CDR1 is KGHDR and CDR2 is SFDVKD. The CDR3 has 14 residues. Trimming stripped 4 bases from V and 5 bases from J, with 13 bases between. The CDR3 DNA sequence: TGTGCCACCAGTGACGCCTACCGCCGATATGGCTACACCTTC. Protein product: CATSDAYRRYGYTF.

The sample holds many counts of this clonotype. The chain couples TRBV7-8 to TRBJ2-7; D not certain. The CDR3 sequence is 13 residues long. Trimming removed 1 base from V and 3 bases from J, with 7 bases in between. The germline V gene has CDR1 SGHVS and CDR2 FQNEAQ. This CDR3 reads CASSLGRYYEQYF. The CDR3 coding sequence is TGTGCCAGCAGCTTAGGCAGGTACTACGAGCAGTACTTC.

This chain uses TRBV28 with TRBJ2-5; TRBD1 agrees at 7 bases. The J segment lost 3 bases and the V segment lost 7 bases, leaving 2 bases of the junction unmatched. This CDR3 is 12 amino acids long. CDR1 and CDR2 (germline): MDHEN, SYDVKM. In DNA form, the CDR3 reads TGTGCCAGCAAGGGGGCGAAAGAGACCCAGTACTTC. Translation: CASKGAKETQYF.

About this clonotype itself: At one end the junction does not follow the germline gene, possibly because of a read error. V is TRBV19 and J is TRBJ2-7; TRBD1 agrees at 7 bases. Germline V gene data show CDR1 as LNHDA and CDR2 as SQIVND (reference sequence). This CDR3 region has 15 residues. The CDR3 sequence: CASSISGTAPYEQYF. CDR3 sequence (DNA): TGCGCCAGTAGTATTTCCGGGACAGCTCCCTACGAGCAGTACTTC.

This clonotype was counted ten times or more. The chain employs TRBV6-5 and TRBJ2-7; D perhaps matches TRBD2 (6 bases). There are 18 residues in the CDR3. V was pared by 6 bases and J by 4 bases, with 28 bases between. Per the germline V gene, CDR1 is MNHEY and CDR2 is SVGAGI. CDR3 sequence reads: CASSHLSSEDVLRYEQYF. The DNA for the CDR3 is TGTGCCAGCAGCCATTTATCTAGCGAGGACGTCTTAAGGTACGAGCAGTACTTC.

This clonotype was counted at least ten times. V gene TRBV5-1 combines with J gene TRBJ2-7, with 9 bases fitting TRBD2. The junction had 5 bases not matched to a gene; V was cut back by 0 bases and J by 4 bases. The length of the CDR3 is 15 residues. From germline, CDR1 is SGHRS and CDR2 YFSETQ. The CDR3, as DNA: TGCGCCAGCAGCTTGGTTAGCGGGAGCTCTTACGAGCAGTACTTC. It translates to CASSLVSGSSYEQYF. Combining the CDR3 with reference TRBV5-1 and TRBJ2-7 gives the whole variable domain KAGVTQTPRYLIKTRGQQVTLSCSPISGHRSVSWYQQTPGQGLQFLFEYFSETQRNKGNFPGRFSGRQFSNSRSEMNVSTLELGDSALYLCASSLVSGSSYEQYFGPGTRLTVT.

The chain recombines TRBV20-1 with TRBJ2-2, with D possibly being TRBD1 (6 bases). The V gene lost 1 base and the J gene lost 0 bases, with 9 bases spanning the gap. Germline CDR1 and CDR2: DFQATT and SNEGSKA (reference sequence). The CDR3 length is 15 residues. The CDR3 DNA is TGCAGTGCTAGAGTCTGGGACACGAACACCGGGGAGCTGTTTTTT. It codes for CSARVWDTNTGELFF.

In its sample, this clonotype was seen many times. V usage is TRBV24-1 and J usage is TRBJ2-2, with 7 bases lining up with TRBD2. Looked up from germline, CDR1 is KGHDR and CDR2 is SFDVKD. This CDR3 contains 14 residues. V gave up 9 bases and J gave up 2 bases; unmatched junction bases: 5. CDR3 amino acids: CATSGLENTGELFF. In DNA form, the CDR3 reads TGTGCCACCTCCGGACTAGAAAACACCGGGGAGCTGTTTTTT.

This clonotype was seen a single time. V is TRBV12-3 or TRBV12-4 and J is TRBJ2-6, with D perhaps matching TRBD1 (6 bases). V lost 5 bases and J lost 2, with 7 bases in between. CDR3 length equals 14 residues. The CDR3 sequence: CASSTGTGANVLTF. CDR3 bases: TGTGCCAGCAGTACAGGGACTGGGGCCAACGTCCTGACTTTC.

The chain recombines TRBV6-2 or TRBV6-3 with TRBJ2-7; 7 bases line up with TRBD2. Germline CDR1 MNHEY, CDR2 SVGEGT. V was clipped by 10 bases and J by 9 bases; unmatched bases: 15. The CDR3 is 13 residues long. CDR3 nucleotide sequence: TGTGCCACCCATTCGGCTAGCGGAGGTCGGCAGTACTTC. This sequence encodes CATHSASGGRQYF.

This clonotype was observed at least ten times. This rearrangement joins TRBV10-3 to TRBJ2-7; D unclear. Germline V gene sequence: CDR1 ENHRY, CDR2 SYGVKD. The CDR3 runs to 14 residues. V was pared by 6 bases and J by 0 bases, with 12 bases between. CDR3 in amino acids: CAIRGGRNSYEQYF. Here the CDR3 DNA reads TGTGCCATCAGGGGCGGCAGAAACTCCTACGAGCAGTACTTC.

The sample holds many counts of this clonotype. This rearrangement joins TRBV12-3 or TRBV12-4 to TRBJ2-7, with a weak D call TRBD2 (5 bases). The CDR3 length is 12 residues. V was cut by 6 bases and J by 6 bases, with 12 bases left in between. The CDR3 region has the DNA TGTGCCAGCAGAGTACTAGAGGGCGAGCAGTACTTC. Amino acid sequence: CASRVLEGEQYF.

The table lists this clonotype with many counts. The V gene is TRBV11-3, the J gene TRBJ1-1; no firm D call. CDR3 size: 13 residues. Per the germline V gene, CDR1 is SGHNT and CDR2 is YENEEA. V dropped 7 bases and J dropped 1 base, with 10 bases sitting between them. The CDR3 DNA reads TGTGCCAGCAAAGGGCAGGCGAACACTGAAGCTTTCTTT. It encodes CASKGQANTEAFF.

This clonotype was recorded a few times. DNA of the CDR3: TGTGCCAGCTCAGCGGGACAGGGGGCCGATCAGCCCCAGCATTTT. The encoded protein is CASSAGQGADQPQHF. J is TRBJ1-5 and V is TRBV18; 12 nucleotides line up with TRBD1. This CDR3 is built from 15 residues. Germline loops: CDR1 KGHSH, CDR2 LQKENI. Trimming at V came to 5 bases and at J to 5 bases, leaving 4 bases not matched to a gene. The full variable domain, its missing parts supplied by reference TRBV18 and TRBJ1-5, is NAGVMQNPRHLVRRRGQEARLRCSPMKGHSHVYWYRQLPEEGLKFMVYLQKENIIDESGMPKERFSAEFPKEGPSILRIQQVVRGDSAAYFCASSAGQGADQPQHFGDGTRLSIL.

Ten or more counts support this clonotype. The chain is built from TRBV6-5 and TRBJ1-2; TRBD1 aligns across 8 bases. Germline V lookup: CDR1 MNHEY, CDR2 SVGAGI. The J segment lost 8 bases and the V segment lost 2 bases, leaving 7 bases of the junction unmatched. The CDR3 extends over 14 amino acids. The CDR3 here is CASSYRTGSYGYTF. CDR3 nucleotides: TGTGCCAGCAGTTACCGGACAGGGAGTTACGGCTACACCTTC.

V gene TRBV12-3 or TRBV12-4 combines with J gene TRBJ2-3, with TRBD2 as a possible D gene (5 bases). V lost 0 bases, J lost 1 base, and 5 bases lay in between. The length of the CDR3 is 14 residues. In DNA form, the CDR3 reads TGTGCCAGCAGTTTAGCGAGGGGCACAGATACGCAGTATTTT. This gives the protein CASSLARGTDTQYF.